The 30 T cell receptor beta chains presented below share a single source sample, sequenced in a study of tumor-infiltrating lymphocytes in oesophageal squamous cell carcinoma. TCRdb fed the PCR reads into MiXCR, producing one record per CDR3 protein. The sample has 24,000 or so distinct CDR3 sequences, around 38% seen once. Sequenced input: esophageal tumor tissue. These receptors all come from a male donor with esophageal squamous cell carcinoma.

The rearrangement joins TRBV19 to TRBJ2-3; D perhaps matches TRBD2 (6 bases). Germline lookup yields CDR1 LNHDA and CDR2 SQIVND (reference sequence). Trimming stripped 6 bases from V and 14 bases from J, with 18 bases between. The CDR3 consists of 12 residues. This CDR3 is CASRKARGELYF. The CDR3 coding sequence is TGTGCCAGTAGAAAGGCCCGCGGGGAGCTGTATTTT.

Comment on this clonotype: The junction does not match germline at one end; this may be a read error. The V gene is TRBV12-3 or TRBV12-4, the J gene TRBJ1-6, with D unresolved. The CDR3 covers 14 residues. CDR3 loop: CASARGFGQETQYF. The CDR3 coding sequence is TGTGCCAGCGCCCGGGGTTTTGGCCAAGAGACCCAGTACTTT.

The rearrangement links TRBV12-3 or TRBV12-4 to TRBJ1-1, with TRBD1 as a possible D gene (6 bases). This CDR3 is built from 15 residues. V shed 6 bases and J shed 2 bases, with 16 bases lying between them. The chain's CDR3 is CASRGRQARNTEAFF. CDR3 DNA sequence: TGTGCCAGCAGGGGTCGACAGGCGAGAAACACTGAAGCTTTCTTT.

Note on this clonotype: At one end the junction does not follow the germline gene, possibly because of a read error. V and J are TRBV7-6 and TRBJ2-1; no firm D call. Per germline, CDR1 SGHVS and CDR2 FNYEAQ. CDR3 length: 15 residues. The CDR3 nucleotides read TGTGCCAGCAGCTTAGCTGTTGTAGGTGCATCACCCCTCCACTTC. The encoded protein is CASSLAVVGASPLHF.

This clonotype was seen ten or more times. The junction departs from germline at one end; a sequencing error may be responsible. The J gene is TRBJ1-6, the V gene TRBV28; D unresolved. In germline, CDR1 is MDHEN, CDR2 SYDVKM. The CDR3 extends over 16 amino acids. CDR3 protein: CASSRPSSSYNSPLHF. The DNA of the CDR3 is TGTGCCAGCAGTCGACCGTCGAGCTCCTATAATTCACCCCTCCACTTC.

Note on this clonotype: Likely a read error: the CDR3 ends without its conserved phenylalanine or tryptophan. It is unclear where the CDR3 begins or ends on the DNA, so no DNA is shown, and the CDR3 is as TCRdb lists it. The rearrangement uses TRBV7-9 and TRBJ2-7; the table assigns TRBD1, which was not confirmed against the DNA. Germline loops: CDR1 SEHNR, CDR2 FQNEAQ (reference sequence). The CDR3 length is 17 residues, termini included. The CDR3 is CASSLRPGENYGYTFGS.

In its sample, this clonotype was seen many times. The chain joins TRBV6-1 to TRBJ2-7, with D possibly being TRBD2 (5 bases). CDR1 MNHNS and CDR2 SASEGT come from the germline V gene. This CDR3 spans 15 amino acids. The ends were cut back, 2 bases at V and 10 bases at J, with 21 bases in the middle. The DNA of the CDR3 is TGTGCCAGCAGTGAATGGCGGCAGAGCCTATCGGGACAGTACTTC. Translation gives CASSEWRQSLSGQYF.

To note about this clonotype: Just one base apart from a much larger clone, this may be a read error. V gene TRBV6-1 combines with J gene TRBJ2-5; D call uncertain. The J call may be wrong; the DNA end is better matched by TRBJ2-1. Germline values: CDR1 MNHNS, CDR2 SASEGT. The length of the CDR3 is 11 residues. Written as DNA, the CDR3 is TGTGCTATTCGGACCGCGCGGACCCAGTTCTTC. As protein: CAIRTARTQFF.

A remark on this clonotype: It is likely a read error, because the conserved phenylalanine at the end of the CDR3 is missing. The DNA is omitted, as the CDR3 cannot be located on it reliably, and the CDR3 follows TCRdb's listing. This sequence joins TRBV7-3 and TRBJ2-7; the table's D call, TRBD1, has no DNA check behind it. CDR1 SGHTA and CDR2 FQGTGA come from the germline V gene. The CDR3 is 17 amino acids in total, end residues counted. The CDR3 region is CASSPTGQGAFEQYFGA.

This clonotype is medium-sized in the sample. The chain carries TRBV12-3 or TRBV12-4 and TRBJ2-5; 9 bases are shared with TRBD1. The CDR3 runs 16 residues. J was trimmed by 0 bases and V by 4 bases; bases with no gene match: 6. CDR3 amino acids: CASSSSGTGNQETQYF. CDR3 coding DNA: TGTGCCAGCAGTTCGTCCGGGACAGGGAACCAAGAGACCCAGTACTTC.

This clonotype appeared many times. This chain joins TRBV6-1 and TRBJ1-1; D might be TRBD1 (5 bases). This CDR3 is built from 14 residues. Germline V CDR1 and CDR2: MNHNS, SASEGT. Trimming shortened V by 7 bases and J by 6 bases, and 18 bases separated the two germline ends. The CDR3 loop reads CASKPGPGSAEAFF. As DNA, the CDR3 is TGTGCCAGCAAACCCGGACCAGGGTCCGCTGAAGCTTTCTTT.

The rearrangement joins TRBV28 to TRBJ2-1; 7 bases agree with TRBD2. This CDR3 is built from 16 residues. Germline trimming cut 6 bases from V and 4 bases from J; bases unmatched to any gene: 12. Germline loops: CDR1 MDHEN, CDR2 SYDVKM. The CDR3 sequence: CASRPSSGLGYNEQFF. For the CDR3, the DNA is TGTGCCAGCAGACCCTCTAGCGGTCTCGGTTACAATGAGCAGTTCTTC.

Comments on this clonotype: The DNA is left out, because the CDR3 cannot be placed on it with certainty; the CDR3 is given as TCRdb lists it. V gene TRBV7-3 combines with J gene TRBJ2-6; TRBD2 is the table's D call, not checked against the DNA. Per the germline V gene, CDR1 is SGHTA and CDR2 is FQGTGA. The CDR3 is 15 amino acids long, termini counted. CDR3 residues: CASSSRRRALAVLRF.

The CDR3 loop reads CASSDNGAKNIQYF. CDR3 coding DNA: TGTGCCAGCAGTGACAACGGAGCCAAAAACATTCAGTACTTC. V gene TRBV6-6 combines with J gene TRBJ2-6, with D unclear. Matching the DNA end better, TRBJ2-4 makes the J call doubtful. Germline V CDR1 and CDR2: MNHNY, SVGAGI (reference sequence). The CDR3 is 14 residues long.

This clonotype has only a few counts. The J gene is TRBJ2-1, the V gene TRBV7-8; D might be TRBD1 (5 bases). V dropped 5 bases and J dropped 0 bases, with 14 bases sitting between them. Germline CDR1 is SGHVS and CDR2 is FQNEAQ. The CDR3 has 16 amino acids. CDR3 nucleotides: TGTGCCAGCAGCCGCAAGGGGCCAAACTCCTACAATGAGCAGTTCTTC. This gives the protein CASSRKGPNSYNEQFF.

This rearrangement joins TRBV11-1 to TRBJ2-1, with D possibly being TRBD1 (6 bases). CDR3 length equals 16 residues. CDR1 and CDR2 from the germline V gene are SGHAT and FQDESV (reference sequence). Deletions cut 5 bases from V and 3 bases from J, with 17 bases between. Written as DNA, the CDR3 is TGTGCCAGCAGCCGTACCGGGACAAATAACTACAATGAGCAGTTCTTC. Its translation: CASSRTGTNNYNEQFF. Looking up the rest from reference TRBV11-1 and TRBJ2-1 gives the full variable domain: EAEVAQSPRYKITEKSQAVAFWCDPISGHATLYWYRQILGQGPELLVQFQDESVVDDSQLPKDRFSAERLKGVDSTLKIQPAELGDSAMYLCASSRTGTNNYNEQFFGPGTRLTVL.

The chain is built from TRBV11-2 and TRBJ2-7; 7 nucleotides match TRBD2. The end of the DNA is better explained by TRBJ2-1, so the J call may be wrong. CDR3 size: 15 residues. Germline CDR1 reads SGHAT; CDR2 reads FQNNGV. The CDR3 is CASSLGGSRTRGQFF. The CDR3 DNA sequence: TGTGCCAGCAGCTTAGGCGGGAGCCGGACAAGAGGGCAGTTCTTC.

At least ten counts were recorded for this clonotype. The chain is built from TRBV27 and TRBJ1-5; no clear D gene. V was cut by 2 bases and J by 4 bases, with 6 bases left in between. The CDR3 contains 13 residues. The V gene's germline CDR1 is MNHEY and CDR2 SMNVEV (reference sequence). The CDR3 nucleotides are TGTGCCAGCAGTTTAGAAAGAAATCAGCCCCAGCATTTT. Translating it yields CASSLERNQPQHF.

Comments on this clonotype: Likely a read error: the CDR3 ends without its conserved phenylalanine or tryptophan. The DNA is left out, because the CDR3 cannot be placed on it with certainty; the CDR3 is given as TCRdb lists it. V usage is TRBV7-3 and J usage is TRBJ2-6; the table's D call, TRBD1, has no DNA check behind it. CDR1 is SGHTA and CDR2 is FQGTGA in the germline V gene. With termini counted, the CDR3 has 11 amino acids. The CDR3 region is CASSQGGSFSA.

The CDR3 protein is CASSTRTARIYEQYF. The CDR3 DNA follows: TGTGCCAGTAGTACCCGGACTGCCAGAATCTACGAGCAGTACTTC. J is TRBJ2-3 and V is TRBV19; perhaps TRBD2 as D (5 bases). The J call could be wrong; TRBJ2-7 is a better fit for the DNA end. The CDR3 extends over 15 amino acids. Germline values: CDR1 LNHDA, CDR2 SQIVND (reference sequence).

This clonotype was recorded at least ten times. The chain couples TRBV18 to TRBJ2-5; unclear D gene. The germline V and J ends were trimmed by 0 bases and 1 base, with 18 bases remaining between them. This CDR3 contains 18 residues. Germline CDR1 KGHSH, CDR2 LQKENI. The CDR3 spells CASSPPQFSPTTQETQYF. CDR3 in DNA: TGTGCCAGCTCACCACCTCAATTCTCGCCCACTACCCAAGAGACCCAGTACTTC.

This clonotype was detected ten times or more. This chain joins TRBV5-5 and TRBJ2-2; D not resolved. In germline, CDR1 is SGHKS, CDR2 YYEKEE (reference sequence). The CDR3 consists of 14 residues. The V gene lost 0 bases and the J gene lost 0 bases, with 3 bases spanning the gap. CDR3 bases: TGTGCCAGCAGCTTGGGTCCGAACACCGGGGAGCTGTTTTTT. Translation: CASSLGPNTGELFF.

This clonotype was observed a few times. The V and J genes are TRBV4-1 and TRBJ2-2; D unresolved. CDR3 length: 14 amino acids. Germline lookup yields CDR1 MGHRA and CDR2 YSYEKL. Trimming took 1 base from V and 1 from J, leaving 4 bases between them. The CDR3 nucleotides are TGCGCCAGCAGCCAAGGACAGAACACCGGGGAGCTGTTTTTT. Residues: CASSQGQNTGELFF.

This clonotype was detected ten times or more. The chain recombines TRBV5-1 with TRBJ1-1; D is unclear. The V end was cut by 5 bases, the J end by 2 bases, with 16 bases between. The CDR3 has 15 residues. The germline CDR1 and CDR2 sequences are SGHRS and YFSETQ. The CDR3 protein is CASSLGPRGNTEAFF. In DNA, the CDR3 is TGCGCCAGCAGTTTAGGCCCCCGGGGAAACACTGAAGCTTTCTTT.

This clonotype was counted ten times or more. The gene calls are TRBV25-1 and TRBJ2-5, with 14 bases that match TRBD2. Germline V lookup: CDR1 MGHDK, CDR2 SYGVNS. The ends lost 8 bases at V and 4 bases at J; junction bases unmatched: 0. This CDR3 contains 13 residues. DNA for the CDR3: TGTGCCAGCGGACTAGCGGGAGGAGAGACCCAGTACTTC. Its translation is CASGLAGGETQYF.

The chain is built from TRBV7-2 and TRBJ2-7, with TRBD2 identical over 8 bases. The J call may be incorrect, as the DNA end agrees better with TRBJ2-5. The CDR3 is 17 amino acids. Germline loops: CDR1 SGHTA, CDR2 FQGNSA. Here the CDR3 reads CASSFLTGGLKGETQYF. CDR3 bases: TGTGCCAGCAGCTTTCTCACGGGGGGGCTTAAGGGAGAGACCCAGTACTTC.

The CDR3 protein is CASSLGNLNTEAFF. DNA for the CDR3: TGTGCCAGCAGCTTAGGCAACCTGAACACTGAAGCTTTCTTT. The chain joins TRBV7-2 to TRBJ1-1; D unclear. CDR3 size: 14 residues. Trimming removed 1 base at V and 0 bases at J, with 6 bases between. CDR1 and CDR2 (germline): SGHTA, FQGNSA.

This clonotype was counted ten times or more. This sequence joins TRBV24-1 and TRBJ2-6; D is perhaps TRBD2 (7 bases). CDR3 length: 15 amino acids. V gave up 11 bases and J gave up 2 bases, with 15 bases separating them. Germline CDR1 and CDR2: KGHDR and SFDVKD. DNA for the CDR3: TGTGCCATCCAAGGGGGGAGGGCTGGGGCCAACGTCCTGACTTTC. As protein: CAIQGGRAGANVLTF.

To note about this clonotype: This may arise from a read error, as a much more abundant clone is one base away. CDR3 nucleotide sequence: TGCGCCAGCAGCTTGGACAGGGCTACCTACGAGCAGTTCTTC. It is translated as CASSLDRATYEQFF. The rearrangement links TRBV5-1 to TRBJ2-1; the D gene is possibly TRBD1 (6 bases). With 0 bases removed from V and 10 bases from J, the gap between germline ends came to 14 bases. Germline V lookup: CDR1 SGHRS, CDR2 YFSETQ. CDR3 length: 14 residues.

This clonotype appeared a few times. The chain joins TRBV7-2 to TRBJ2-5; the D is unclear. V was shortened by 1 base and J by 4 bases, with 7 bases between the two germline ends. This CDR3 comprises 13 residues. Looked up from germline, CDR1 is SGHTA and CDR2 is FQGNSA. CDR3 amino acids: CASSLVDRETQYF. For the CDR3, the DNA is TGTGCCAGCAGCTTAGTGGACCGAGAGACCCAGTACTTC.